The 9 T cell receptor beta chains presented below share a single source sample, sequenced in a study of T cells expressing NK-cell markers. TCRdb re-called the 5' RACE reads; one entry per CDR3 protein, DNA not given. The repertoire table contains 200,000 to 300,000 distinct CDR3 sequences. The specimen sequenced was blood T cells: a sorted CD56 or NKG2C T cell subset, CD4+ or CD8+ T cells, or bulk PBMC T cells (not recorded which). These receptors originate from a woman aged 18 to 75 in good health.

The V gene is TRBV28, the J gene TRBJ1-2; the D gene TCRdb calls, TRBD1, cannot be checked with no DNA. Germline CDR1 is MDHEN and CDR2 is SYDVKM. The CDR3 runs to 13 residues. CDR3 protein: CASRAGYGYGYTF.

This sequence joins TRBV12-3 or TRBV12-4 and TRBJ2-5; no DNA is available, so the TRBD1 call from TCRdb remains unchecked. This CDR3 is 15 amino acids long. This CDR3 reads CASSRTMTGQETQYF.

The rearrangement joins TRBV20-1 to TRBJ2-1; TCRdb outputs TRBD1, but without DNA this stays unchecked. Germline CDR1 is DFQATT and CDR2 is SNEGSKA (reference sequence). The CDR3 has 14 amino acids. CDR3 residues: CSARVGQNTNEQFF.

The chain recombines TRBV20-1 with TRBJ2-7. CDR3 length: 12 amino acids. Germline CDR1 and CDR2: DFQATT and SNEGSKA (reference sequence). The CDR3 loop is CSADPGSYEQYF.

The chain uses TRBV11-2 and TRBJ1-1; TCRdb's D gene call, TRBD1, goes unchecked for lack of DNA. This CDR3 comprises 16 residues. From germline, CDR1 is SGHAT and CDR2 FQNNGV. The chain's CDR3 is CASSLVKGHPNTEAFF.

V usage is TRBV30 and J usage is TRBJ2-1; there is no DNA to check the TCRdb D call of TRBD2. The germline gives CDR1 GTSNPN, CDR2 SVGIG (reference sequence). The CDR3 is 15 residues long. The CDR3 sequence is CAWSVQWRGDNEQFF.

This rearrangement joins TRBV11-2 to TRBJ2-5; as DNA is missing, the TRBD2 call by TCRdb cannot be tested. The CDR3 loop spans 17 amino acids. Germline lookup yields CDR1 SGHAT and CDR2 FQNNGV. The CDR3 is CASSTGLAGIGQETQYF.

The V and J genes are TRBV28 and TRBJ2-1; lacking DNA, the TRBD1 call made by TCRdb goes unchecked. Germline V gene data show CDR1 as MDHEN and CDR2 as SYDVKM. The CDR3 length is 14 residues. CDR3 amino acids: CASRGGGLNPEQFF.

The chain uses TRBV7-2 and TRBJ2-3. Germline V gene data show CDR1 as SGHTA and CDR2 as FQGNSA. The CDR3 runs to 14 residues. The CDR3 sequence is CASSLSKPTDTQYF.